The entry below gives a single T cell receptor beta chain sequence along with its context. Germline V gene sequence: CDR1 MNHEY, CDR2 SVGEGT. This CDR3 is 12 amino acids long. V was clipped by 3 bases and J by 11 bases, with 10 bases between them. Participants were placed into cohorts based on the clinical history they reported. The entry originates in a study of blood T cell repertoires in COVID-19. Turning to the study itself: PBMCs, B-cell-depleted T cells, or T cells were the source of the cDNA or gDNA that made up the material.

TCRdb's copy holds only in-frame clones and misses some; the assay was immunoSEQ multiplex PCR. Of roughly 340,000 clones in the sample, around 89% were seen once. Material: PBMCs or T cells enriched from blood (not recorded which). This chain joins TRBV6-2 or TRBV6-3 and TRBJ1-4; a possible D gene is TRBD1 (5 bases). The clonotype originates from a young man who had recovered from COVID-19. The CDR3 is CASSYMGGKLFF. CDR3 in DNA: TGTGCCAGCAGTTATATGGGGGGGAAACTGTTTTTT.